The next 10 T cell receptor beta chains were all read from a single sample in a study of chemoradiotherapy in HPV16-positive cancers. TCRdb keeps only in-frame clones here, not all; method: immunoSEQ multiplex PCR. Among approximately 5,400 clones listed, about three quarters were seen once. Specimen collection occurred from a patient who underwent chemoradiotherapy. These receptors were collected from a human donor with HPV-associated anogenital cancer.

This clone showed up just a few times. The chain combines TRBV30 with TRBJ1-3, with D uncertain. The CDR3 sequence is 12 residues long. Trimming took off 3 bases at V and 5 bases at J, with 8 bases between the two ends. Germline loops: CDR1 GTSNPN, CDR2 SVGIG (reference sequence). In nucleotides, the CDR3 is TGTGCCTGGAGAAGCGCGAGAAACACCATATATTTT. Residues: CAWRSARNTIYF. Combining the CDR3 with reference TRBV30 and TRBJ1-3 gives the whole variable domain SQTIHQWPATLVQPVGSPLSLECTVEGTSNPNLYWYRQAAGRGLQLLFYSVGIGQISSEVPQNLSASRPQDRQFILSSKKLLLSDSGFYLCAWRSARNTIYFGEGSWLTVV.

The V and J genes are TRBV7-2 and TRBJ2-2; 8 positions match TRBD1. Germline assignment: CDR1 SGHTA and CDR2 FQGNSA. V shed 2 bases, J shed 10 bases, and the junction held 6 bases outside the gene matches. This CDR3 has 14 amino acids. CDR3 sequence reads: CASSLTGGEAELFF. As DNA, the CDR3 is TGTGCCAGCAGCTTAACAGGGGGTGAGGCGGAGCTGTTTTTT.

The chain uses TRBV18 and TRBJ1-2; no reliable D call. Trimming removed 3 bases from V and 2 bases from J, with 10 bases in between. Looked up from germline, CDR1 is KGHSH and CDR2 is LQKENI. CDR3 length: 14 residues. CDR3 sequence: CASSPSTANYGYTF. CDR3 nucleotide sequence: TGTGCCAGCTCACCTTCGACGGCAAACTATGGCTACACCTTC.

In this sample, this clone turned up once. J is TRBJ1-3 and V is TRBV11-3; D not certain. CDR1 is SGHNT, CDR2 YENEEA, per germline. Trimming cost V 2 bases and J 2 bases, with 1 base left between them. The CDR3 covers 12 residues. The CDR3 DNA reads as TGTGCCAGCAGCTTAACTGGAAACACCATATATTTT. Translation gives CASSLTGNTIYF.

This chain's CDR3 is CASGAGWDLEQYF. DNA for the CDR3: TGTGCCAGCGGAGCGGGGTGGGACTTGGAGCAGTACTTC. V gene TRBV6-5 combines with J gene TRBJ2-7; 7 bases agree with TRBD2. From germline, CDR1 is MNHEY and CDR2 SVGAGI. The CDR3 contains 13 residues. V was clipped by 8 bases and J by 7 bases; unmatched bases: 11.

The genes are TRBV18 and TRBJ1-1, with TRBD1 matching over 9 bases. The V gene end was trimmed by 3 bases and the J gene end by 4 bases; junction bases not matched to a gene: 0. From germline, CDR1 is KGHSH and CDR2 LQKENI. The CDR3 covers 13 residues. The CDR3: CASSPDRGTEAFF. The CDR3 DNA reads TGTGCCAGCTCACCGGACAGGGGCACTGAAGCTTTCTTT.

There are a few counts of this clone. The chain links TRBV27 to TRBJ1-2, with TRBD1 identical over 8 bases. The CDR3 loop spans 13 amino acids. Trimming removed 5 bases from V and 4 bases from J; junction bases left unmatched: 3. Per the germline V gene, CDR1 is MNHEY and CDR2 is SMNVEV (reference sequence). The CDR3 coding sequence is TGTGCCAGCAGTCAAGGACAGGGCTATGGCTACACCTTC. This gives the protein CASSQGQGYGYTF.

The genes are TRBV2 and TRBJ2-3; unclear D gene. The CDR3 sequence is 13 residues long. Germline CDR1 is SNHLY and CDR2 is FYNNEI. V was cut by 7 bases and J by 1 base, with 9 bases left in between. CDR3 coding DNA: TGTGCCAGCATGAACCCGGGCACAGATACGCAGTATTTT. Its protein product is CASMNPGTDTQYF.

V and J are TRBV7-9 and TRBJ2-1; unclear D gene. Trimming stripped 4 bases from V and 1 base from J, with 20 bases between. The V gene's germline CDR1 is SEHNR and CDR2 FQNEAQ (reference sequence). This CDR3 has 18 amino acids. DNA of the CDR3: TGTGCCAGCAGCTCGCCCGCCGGGTCAGGACGGTCCTACAATGAGCAGTTCTTC. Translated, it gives CASSSPAGSGRSYNEQFF.

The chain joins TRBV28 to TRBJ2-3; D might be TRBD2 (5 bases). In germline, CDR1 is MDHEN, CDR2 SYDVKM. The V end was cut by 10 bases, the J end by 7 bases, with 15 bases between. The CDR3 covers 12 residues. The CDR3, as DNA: TGTGCCACCTCATCTATAGCGAATACGCAGTATTTT. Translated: CATSSIANTQYF.